This TCR beta chain was obtained from a study of cytomegalovirus exposure and HLA in healthy donors. Study in general: Researchers found that around 80% of 398 genotyped donors fell within the Caucasian-associated ancestry cluster. Study results and caveats: Some TCR beta chains (more than 150 of them) were listed as cytomegalovirus-associated. CMV serostatus was the only recorded immune exposure for donors. Reported findings show TCR beta sequences accurately forecast HLA-A and HLA-B alleles in most subjects.

PCR involved 60 Vbeta and 13 Jbeta primers. TCRdb's copy holds only in-frame clones and misses some; the assay was immunoSEQ multiplex PCR. In the table there are more than 95,000 clones, around 80% of which are singletons. This clone showed up just a few times. Its specificity is unknown. CDR1 KGHSH and CDR2 LQKENI come from the germline V gene. J was trimmed by 0 bases and V by 6 bases; bases with no gene match: 13. The CDR3 consists of 19 residues. The TCR comes from a woman aged 40 to 55 in good health and CMV-seronegative. The V call is TRBV18, the J call TRBJ2-6; TRBD1 aligns across 8 bases. The specimen sequenced was PBMCs. CDR3 protein: CASSPSRQGSSSGANVLTF. CDR3 DNA sequence: TGTGCCAGCTCTCCTAGCCGACAGGGGTCCAGCTCTGGGGCCAACGTCCTGACTTTC.